This TCR beta chain was found in a study of blood T cell repertoires in COVID-19. About the research overall: The origin of the acute and convalescent COVID-19 samples was the United States, Italy and Spain. In each case, the material was cDNA or gDNA derived from T cells, B-cell-depleted T cells, or PBMCs.

CDR3 length: 11 amino acids. The germline V gene has CDR1 SNHLY and CDR2 FYNNEI. V lost 4 bases and J 4 bases, leaving 4 bases between the germline ends. Authors' processing steps: Cell counts per sample came from amplifying reference gene primers. Measured with immunoSEQ multiplex PCR; TCRdb has only the in-frame clones, and not every one. The V and J calls and clone size are taken from that table; D and trimming were inferred from the DNA. The sample yields 60,000 to 70,000 clones, around 86% seen once. This receptor was identified in a woman aged 55-70 years with acute or convalescent COVID-19. The rearrangement links TRBV2 to TRBJ2-5; D is uncertain. The sequencing sample was made of peripheral blood. CDR3 protein: CASSGAETQYF. In DNA, the CDR3 is TGTGCCAGCAGTGGGGCAGAGACCCAGTACTTC.